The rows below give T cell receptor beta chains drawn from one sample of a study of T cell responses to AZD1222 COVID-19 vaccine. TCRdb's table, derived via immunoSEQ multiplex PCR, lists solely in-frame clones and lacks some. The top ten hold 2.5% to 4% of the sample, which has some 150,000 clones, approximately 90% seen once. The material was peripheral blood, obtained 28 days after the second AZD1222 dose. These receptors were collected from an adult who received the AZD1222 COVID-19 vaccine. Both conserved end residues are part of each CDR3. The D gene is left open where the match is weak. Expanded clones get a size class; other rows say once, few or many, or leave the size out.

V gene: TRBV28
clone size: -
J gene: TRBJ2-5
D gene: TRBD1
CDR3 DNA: TGTGCCAGCAGTGAATCTCAGGGGGCAGGGGAGACCCAGTACTTC
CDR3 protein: CASSESQGAGETQYF

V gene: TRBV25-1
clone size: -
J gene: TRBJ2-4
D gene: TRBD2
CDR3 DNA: TGTGCCAGCAGTAAGCGGGGGGCGGGCATTCAGTACTTC
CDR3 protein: CASSKRGAGIQYF

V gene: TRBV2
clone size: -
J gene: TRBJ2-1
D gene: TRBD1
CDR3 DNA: TGTGCCAGCAGCAAGGGACAGGGATACAATGAGCAGTTCTTC
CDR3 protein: CASSKGQGYNEQFF

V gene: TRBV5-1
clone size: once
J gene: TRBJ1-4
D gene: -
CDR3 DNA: TGCGCCAGCAGCGACCCCCGGGACACAACTAATGAAAAACTGTTTTTT
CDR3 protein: CASSDPRDTTNEKLFF

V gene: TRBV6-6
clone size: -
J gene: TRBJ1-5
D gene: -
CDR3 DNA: TGTGCCAGTGGAAGGGCTAATCTACCGCCCCAGCATTTT
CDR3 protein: CASGRANLPPQHF

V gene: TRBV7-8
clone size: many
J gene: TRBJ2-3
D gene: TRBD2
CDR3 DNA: TGTGCCAGCAGCCAGCGGACTAGCGGGACTACGCAGTATTTT
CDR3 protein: CASSQRTSGTTQYF

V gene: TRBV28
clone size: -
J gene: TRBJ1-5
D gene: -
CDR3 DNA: TGTGCCAGCACCGTGGGGATTCAGCCCCAGCATTTT
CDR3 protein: CASTVGIQPQHF

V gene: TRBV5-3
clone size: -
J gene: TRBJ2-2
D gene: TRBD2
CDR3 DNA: TGTGCCAGAAGCTTCGGACTAGCGGGGAGGACGAACACCGGGGAGCTGTTTTTT
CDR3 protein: CARSFGLAGRTNTGELFF

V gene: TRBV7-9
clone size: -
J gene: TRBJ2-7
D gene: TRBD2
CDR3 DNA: TGTGCCAGCAGCTTAGCGGGACTAGCGGGAGTCGAGCAGTACTTC
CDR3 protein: CASSLAGLAGVEQYF

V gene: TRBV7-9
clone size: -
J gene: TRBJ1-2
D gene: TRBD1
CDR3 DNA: TGTGCCAGCAGCCCAGGACAGGGTGGCTATGGCTACACCTTC
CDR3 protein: CASSPGQGGYGYTF

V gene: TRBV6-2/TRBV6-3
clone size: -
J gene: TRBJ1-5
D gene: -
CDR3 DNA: TGTGCCAGCAGTCAGACAGAGAATCAGCCCCAGCATTTT
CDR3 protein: CASSQTENQPQHF

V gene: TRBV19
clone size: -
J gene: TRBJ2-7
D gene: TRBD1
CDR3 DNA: TGCGCCAGTAGGCCGGGACAGGGCTCCTACGAGCAGTACTTC
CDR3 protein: CASRPGQGSYEQYF

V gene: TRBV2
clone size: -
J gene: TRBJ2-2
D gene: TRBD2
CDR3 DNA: TGTGCCAGCAAGCGAGCGGGAGGCATGAACACCGGGGAGCTGTTTTTT
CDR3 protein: CASKRAGGMNTGELFF

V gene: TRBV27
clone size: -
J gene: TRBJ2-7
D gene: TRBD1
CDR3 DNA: TGTGCCAGCAGTCCCTTGGGACAGGGGGCGAACGAGCAGTACTTC
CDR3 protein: CASSPLGQGANEQYF

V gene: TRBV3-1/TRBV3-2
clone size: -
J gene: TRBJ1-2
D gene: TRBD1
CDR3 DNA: TGTGCCAGCAGCCAAGACAGGGGGCCCTCCCGATACGATGGCTACACCTTC
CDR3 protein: CASSQDRGPSRYDGYTF

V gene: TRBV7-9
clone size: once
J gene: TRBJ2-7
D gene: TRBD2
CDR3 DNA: TGTGCCAGCAGCTCCCCCTCCAAGCGGGGTTACTCCTACGAGCAGTACTTC
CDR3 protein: CASSSPSKRGYSYEQYF

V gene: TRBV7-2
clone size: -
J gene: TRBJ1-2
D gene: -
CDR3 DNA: TGTGCCAGCAGCTTAATCCACAGGGACCATGGCTACACCTTC
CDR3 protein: CASSLIHRDHGYTF

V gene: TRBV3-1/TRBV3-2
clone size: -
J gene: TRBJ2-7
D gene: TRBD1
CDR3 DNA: TGTGCCAGCAGCCCTCGGGACAGGGCAGGCGAGCAGTACTTC
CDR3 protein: CASSPRDRAGEQYF

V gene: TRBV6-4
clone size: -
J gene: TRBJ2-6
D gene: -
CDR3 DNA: TGTGCCAGCAGTGAAAACTTTGGGGCCAACGTCCTGACTTTC
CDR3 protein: CASSENFGANVLTF

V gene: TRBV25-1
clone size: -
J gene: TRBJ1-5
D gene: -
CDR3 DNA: TGTGCCAGCAGTCCCCTGGGGGGGACCAATCAGCCCCAGCATTTT
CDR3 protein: CASSPLGGTNQPQHF

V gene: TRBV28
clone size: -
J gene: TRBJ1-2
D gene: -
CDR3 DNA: TGTGCCAGCAGTTTGGTCCCTCCCCAGAGGGCGGGGGGGTATGGCTACACCTTC
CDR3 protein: CASSLVPPQRAGGYGYTF

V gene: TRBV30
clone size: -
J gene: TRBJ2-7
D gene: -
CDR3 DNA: TGTGCCTGGAGTGTATCATCGTACGAGCAGTACTTC
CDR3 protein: CAWSVSSYEQYF

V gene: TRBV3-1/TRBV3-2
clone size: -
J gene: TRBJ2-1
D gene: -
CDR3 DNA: TGTGCCAGCAGCGCACGACGGGACGGCATATACAATGAGCAGTTCTTC
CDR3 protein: CASSARRDGIYNEQFF

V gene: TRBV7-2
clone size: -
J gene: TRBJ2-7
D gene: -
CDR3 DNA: TGTGCCAGCAGCGAAGCGACAGGATCGGGTTACGAGCAGTACTTC
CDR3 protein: CASSEATGSGYEQYF

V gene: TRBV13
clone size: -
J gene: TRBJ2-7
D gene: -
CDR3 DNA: TGTGCCAGCAGCTTAGGCGAGGGGGGGCAGTACTTC
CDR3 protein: CASSLGEGGQYF

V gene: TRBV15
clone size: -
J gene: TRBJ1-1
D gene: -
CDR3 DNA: TGTGCCACCAGCACAAGGGCAGGTTTGAACACTGAAGCTTTCTTT
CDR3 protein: CATSTRAGLNTEAFF

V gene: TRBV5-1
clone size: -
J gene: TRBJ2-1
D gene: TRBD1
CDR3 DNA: TGCGCCAGCAGCTTGGAGGGGGCGAGCTCCTACAATGAGCAGTTCTTC
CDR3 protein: CASSLEGASSYNEQFF

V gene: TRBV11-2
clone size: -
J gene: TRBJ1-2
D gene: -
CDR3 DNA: TGTGCCAGCAGCTTCTCATTCACCGACAGGAGGGGGTTTGGCTACACCTTC
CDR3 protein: CASSFSFTDRRGFGYTF

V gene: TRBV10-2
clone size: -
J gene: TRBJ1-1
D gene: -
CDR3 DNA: TGCGCCAGCAGGGGCACGAACACTGAAGCTTTCTTT
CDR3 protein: CASRGTNTEAFF

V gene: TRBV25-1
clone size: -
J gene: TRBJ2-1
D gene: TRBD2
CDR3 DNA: TGTGCCAGCAGTGCCCCGACTAGCGGCACCTACAATGAGCAGTTCTTC
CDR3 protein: CASSAPTSGTYNEQFF

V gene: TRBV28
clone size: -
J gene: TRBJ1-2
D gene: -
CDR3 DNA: TGTGCCAGCAGCCGTGGGGGGGGCGGCTATGGCTACACCTTC
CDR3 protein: CASSRGGGGYGYTF

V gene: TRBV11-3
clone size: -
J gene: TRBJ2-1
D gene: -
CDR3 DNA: TGTGCCAGCAGCTTAGAACAGGGCAGCTACAATGAGCAGTTCTTC
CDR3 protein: CASSLEQGSYNEQFF

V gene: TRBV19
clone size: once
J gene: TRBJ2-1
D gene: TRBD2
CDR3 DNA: TGTGCCAGTAGTATAGATCGGGGGGGGAGCTCCTACAATGAGCAGTTCTTC
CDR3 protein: CASSIDRGGSSYNEQFF

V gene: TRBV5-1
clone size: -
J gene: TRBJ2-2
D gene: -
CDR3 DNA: TGCGCCAGCACTCTCCGCGCCCAAGGGGAGCTGTTTTTT
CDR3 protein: CASTLRAQGELFF

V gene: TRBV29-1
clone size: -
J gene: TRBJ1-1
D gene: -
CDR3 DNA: TGCAGCGTTGCCTCGGGGGGAAGCGCTGAAGCTTTCTTT
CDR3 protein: CSVASGGSAEAFF

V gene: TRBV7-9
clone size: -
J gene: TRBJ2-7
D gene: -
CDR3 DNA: TGTGCCAGCAGCTTACGGGAAAAGGAGCAGTACTTC
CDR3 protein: CASSLREKEQYF

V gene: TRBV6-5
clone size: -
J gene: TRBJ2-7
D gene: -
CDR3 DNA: TGTGCCAGCAGCAGCCACGAGCAGTACTTC
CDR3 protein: CASSSHEQYF

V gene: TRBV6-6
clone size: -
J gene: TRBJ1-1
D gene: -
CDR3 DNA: TGTGCCAGCAGTTACCTACAGGTTCGTGGTAACACTGAAGCTTTCTTT
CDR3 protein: CASSYLQVRGNTEAFF

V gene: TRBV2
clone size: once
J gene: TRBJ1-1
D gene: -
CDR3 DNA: TGTGCCAGCAGTGATTTGGGGCGGAACACTGAAGCTTTCTTT
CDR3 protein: CASSDLGRNTEAFF

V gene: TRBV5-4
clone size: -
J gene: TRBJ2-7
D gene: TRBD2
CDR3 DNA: TGTGCCAGCAGCTGGGGGGGACTAGCTAGCTACGAGCAGTACTTC
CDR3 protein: CASSWGGLASYEQYF

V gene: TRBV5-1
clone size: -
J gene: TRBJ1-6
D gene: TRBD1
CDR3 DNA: TGCGCCAGCAGCTTTGGGACAGGTCATAATTCACCCCTCCACTTT
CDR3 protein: CASSFGTGHNSPLHF

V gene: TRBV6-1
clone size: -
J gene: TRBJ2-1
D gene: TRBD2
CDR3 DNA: TGTGCCAGCAGTGAAGGGCTAGCGGGATATCTTAAGTTCTTC
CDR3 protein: CASSEGLAGYLKFF

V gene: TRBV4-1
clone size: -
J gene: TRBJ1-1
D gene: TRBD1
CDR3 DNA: TGCGCCAGCAGCCAGACAGGGGAACGCACTGAAGCTTTCTTT
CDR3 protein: CASSQTGERTEAFF

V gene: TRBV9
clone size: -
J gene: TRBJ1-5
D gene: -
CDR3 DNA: TGTGCCAGCAGCGCGGGGGTTAGGCAGCCCCAGCATTTT
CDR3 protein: CASSAGVRQPQHF

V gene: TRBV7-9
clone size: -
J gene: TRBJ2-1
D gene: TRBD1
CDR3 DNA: TGTGCCAGCAGCTTAGCGGGGACAGTATACAATGAGCAGTTCTTC
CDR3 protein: CASSLAGTVYNEQFF

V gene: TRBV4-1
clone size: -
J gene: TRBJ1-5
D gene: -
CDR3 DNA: TGCGCCAGCAGCCAAGATTCGACCCTAGGGGGCAATCAGCCCCAGCATTTT
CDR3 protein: CASSQDSTLGGNQPQHF